The 26 T cell receptor beta chains in this list originate from one sample, sequenced in a study of TIL therapy for anti-PD-1-resistant metastatic lung cancer. This was the immunoSEQ v3 assay. The assay was immunoSEQ multiplex PCR, and TCRdb's table has in-frame clones only and misses some. The repertoire consists of about 44,000 clones, with around 79% occurring once and the leading ten covering approximately 16%. Time point in this sample: pre-treatment sample, taken before nivolumab and TIL therapy. The material was blood, obtained at baseline. The receptor source for this set is a man between 65 and 79 years old with non-small cell lung cancer.

In this sample, this clone turned up a few times. V is TRBV7-9 and J is TRBJ2-7, with a tentative D call TRBD2 (6 bases). This CDR3 contains 13 residues. CDR1 and CDR2 from the germline V gene are SEHNR and FQNEAQ (reference sequence). V was cut by 7 bases and J by 4 bases, with 14 bases left in between. CDR3 in DNA: TGTGCCAGCACCATGGGACTTTCTTACGAGCAGTACTTC. Its protein product is CASTMGLSYEQYF.

The rearrangement links TRBV21-1 to TRBJ2-7; the table's D call of TRBD2 was not tested on the DNA. TRBV21-1 is a known pseudogene. This CDR3 comprises 16 residues. Here the CDR3 DNA reads TGTGCCAGCAGCAAAGCAATGAGGGACTTCACCTACGAGCAGTACTTC. It codes for CASSKAMRDFTYEQYF.

This rearrangement joins TRBV9 to TRBJ2-7; 9 bases fit TRBD2. The CDR3 length is 15 residues. V dropped 0 bases and J dropped 3; count of bases not matched to a gene: 4. Per the germline V gene, CDR1 is SGDLS and CDR2 is YYNGEE. In DNA form, the CDR3 reads TGTGCCAGCAGCGTAGGACTAGCGGTTATCTACGAGCAGTACTTC. Protein: CASSVGLAVIYEQYF.

The chain has TRBV5-1 and TRBJ1-5; D may be TRBD1 (6 bases). This CDR3 is built from 16 residues. With 0 bases removed from V and 5 bases from J, the gap between germline ends came to 15 bases. Germline CDR1 reads SGHRS; CDR2 reads YFSETQ. DNA for the CDR3: TGCGCCAGCAGCTTGGAGGGCTGGGGGGCTGATCAGCCCCAGCATTTT. Its translation is CASSLEGWGADQPQHF.

The chain links TRBV19 to TRBJ1-5; D ambiguous. Germline values: CDR1 LNHDA, CDR2 SQIVND (reference sequence). Trimming took 7 bases from V and 1 from J, leaving 11 bases between them. The CDR3 contains 14 residues. The CDR3 loop is CASTNRGSNQPQHF. CDR3 DNA sequence: TGTGCCAGTACAAACAGAGGGAGCAATCAGCCCCAGCATTTT. Full variable domain (rest looked up from reference TRBV19 and TRBJ1-5): DGGITQSPKYLFRKEGQNVTLSCEQNLNHDAMYWYRQDPGQGLRLIYYSQIVNDFQKGDIAEGYSVSREKKESFPLTVTSAQKNPTAFYLCASTNRGSNQPQHFGDGTRLSIL.

V gene TRBV19 combines with J gene TRBJ2-3; perhaps TRBD2 as D (6 bases). This CDR3 spans 15 amino acids. Trimming removed 6 bases at V and 3 bases at J, with 16 bases between. The germline V gene encodes CDR1 LNHDA and CDR2 SQIVND (reference sequence). The CDR3 spells CASRKLEGTTDTQYF. CDR3 DNA: TGTGCCAGTAGGAAATTGGAGGGCACGACAGATACGCAGTATTTT.

V gene TRBV7-2 combines with J gene TRBJ2-3; no firm D call. The germline V gene encodes CDR1 SGHTA and CDR2 FQGNSA. This CDR3 comprises 13 residues. The V end lost 3 bases, the J end lost 6 bases, and 10 bases lay between the germline ends. In nucleotides, the CDR3 is TGTGCCAGCAGCTTGACGACCTCGGATACGCAGTATTTT. Its translation is CASSLTTSDTQYF.

In DNA, the CDR3 is TGTGCCAGCAGCGTAGAATCAACAGATACGCAGTATTTT. Its protein is CASSVESTDTQYF. V usage is TRBV9 and J usage is TRBJ2-3, with D unresolved. This CDR3 contains 13 residues. V was clipped by 0 bases and J by 3 bases, with 5 bases between them. CDR1 is SGDLS and CDR2 is YYNGEE in the germline V gene.

The chain uses TRBV25-1 and TRBJ2-6; no clear D gene. Germline-derived CDR1 and CDR2 are MGHDK and SYGVNS. V lost 7 bases to trimming and J lost 0 bases, with 1 base between them. The CDR3 loop spans 12 amino acids. The CDR3 region is CASNSGANVLTF. As DNA, the CDR3 is TGTGCCAGCAACTCTGGGGCCAACGTCCTGACTTTC.

The chain has TRBV19 and TRBJ1-1; D not certain. The CDR3 runs 15 residues. V was trimmed by 4 bases and J by 0 bases, leaving 12 bases between them. Germline V CDR1 and CDR2: LNHDA, SQIVND (reference sequence). DNA for the CDR3: TGTGCCAGTAGTACCCGGACGGAAATGAACACTGAAGCTTTCTTT. Translating it yields CASSTRTEMNTEAFF.

V gene TRBV7-7 combines with J gene TRBJ2-1, with 15 nucleotides matching TRBD2. The V gene's germline CDR1 is SSHAT and CDR2 FNYEAQ (reference sequence). J lost 10 bases, V lost 4 bases, and 5 bases had no gene match. The CDR3 has 15 residues. The chain's CDR3 is CASSSGLAGGGEQFF. The CDR3 DNA reads TGTGCCAGCAGCTCAGGACTAGCGGGAGGGGGGGAGCAGTTCTTC.

The J gene is TRBJ2-3, the V gene TRBV5-4; TRBD2 agrees at 14 bases. Germline trimming cut 3 bases from V and 5 bases from J; bases unmatched to any gene: 8. This CDR3 contains 17 residues. Germline V gene lookup returns CDR1 SGHNT and CDR2 YYREEE (reference sequence). The CDR3 DNA reads TGTGCCAGCAGCTGGCCGGGACTAGCGGGAGTTGTAGATACGCAGTATTTT. Translation gives CASSWPGLAGVVDTQYF.

The chain employs TRBV7-9 and TRBJ2-7; D is perhaps TRBD1 (6 bases). Trimming took off 5 bases at V and 6 bases at J, with 14 bases between the two ends. Germline loops: CDR1 SEHNR, CDR2 FQNEAQ (reference sequence). The CDR3 consists of 13 residues. In nucleotides, the CDR3 is TGTGCCAGCAGCCCTGGACAGAAAGCCGAGCAGTACTTC. It yields the protein CASSPGQKAEQYF.

This clone appeared once. The chain recombines TRBV6-5 with TRBJ2-7, with D possibly TRBD2 on 6 matching bases. This CDR3 contains 15 residues. With 2 bases removed from V and 3 bases from J, the gap between germline ends came to 14 bases. Germline CDR1 is MNHEY and CDR2 is SVGAGI. This chain's CDR3 is CASSYEGAGHYEQYF. The CDR3 DNA reads as TGTGCCAGCAGTTACGAGGGAGCGGGTCACTACGAGCAGTACTTC.

The gene calls are TRBV7-8 and TRBJ1-3; D is uncertain. The CDR3 runs 14 residues. CDR1 is SGHVS, CDR2 FQNEAQ, per germline. Between the trimmed V and J ends, which lost 7 bases and 0 bases, there was a span of 10 bases. CDR3 residues: CASTSTDSGNTIYF. CDR3 bases: TGTGCCAGCACCTCAACCGACTCTGGAAACACCATATATTTT.

CDR3 protein: CASSSRTGDSTDTQYF. CDR3 coding DNA: TGTGCCAGCAGCTCCCGGACAGGAGACTCCACAGATACGCAGTATTTT. The chain is built from TRBV7-8 and TRBJ2-3; 7 bases match TRBD1. The CDR3 covers 16 residues. V trimming: 4 bases; J trimming: 2 bases; junction bases outside the gene matches: 9. The germline CDR1 and CDR2 sequences are SGHVS and FQNEAQ.

The V call is TRBV9, the J call TRBJ2-5; TRBD2 agrees at 13 bases. The CDR3 extends over 17 amino acids. CDR1 is SGDLS, CDR2 YYNGEE, per germline. J was trimmed by 5 bases and V by 5 bases; bases with no gene match: 12. For the CDR3, the DNA is TGTGCCAGCAGTGAGACCCTGGGACTAGCGGGATGGGAGACCCAGTACTTC. This sequence encodes CASSETLGLAGWETQYF. Variable domain in full (rest from reference TRBV9 and TRBJ2-5): DSGVTQTPKHLITATGQRVTLRCSPRSGDLSVYWYQQSLDQGLQFLIQYYNGEERAKGNILERFSAQQFPDLHSELNLSSLELGDSALYFCASSETLGLAGWETQYFGPGTRLLVL.

The chain couples TRBV5-1 to TRBJ2-1, with D perhaps TRBD1 or TRBD2 (6 bases each). From germline, CDR1 is SGHRS and CDR2 YFSETQ. The CDR3 length is 14 residues. Trimming pared 7 bases from V and 7 bases from J, leaving 18 bases between. CDR3 DNA: TGCGCCAGCGGAAGGAGGGGGATTTTGAATGAGCAGTTCTTC. It translates to CASGRRGILNEQFF.

This clone came up once. The gene calls are TRBV5-1 and TRBJ1-2; TRBD1 agrees at 10 bases. Trimming cost V 4 bases and J 6 bases; bases outside gene matches: 6. This CDR3 has 14 residues. CDR1 is SGHRS, CDR2 YFSETQ, per germline. The CDR3 coding sequence is TGCGCCAGCAGCCCGGACAGGGGGGCAGATGGCTACACCTTC. It encodes CASSPDRGADGYTF. The full variable domain, completed using reference TRBV5-1 and TRBJ1-2, is KAGVTQTPRYLIKTRGQQVTLSCSPISGHRSVSWYQQTPGQGLQFLFEYFSETQRNKGNFPGRFSGRQFSNSRSEMNVSTLELGDSALYLCASSPDRGADGYTFGSGTRLTVV.

The V gene is TRBV7-9, the J gene TRBJ2-3, with 7 nucleotides matching TRBD1. The ends lost 6 bases at V and 2 bases at J; junction bases unmatched: 2. CDR3 length equals 13 residues. The V gene's germline CDR1 is SEHNR and CDR2 FQNEAQ (reference sequence). The CDR3 DNA reads TGTGCCAGCAGGCAGGGGGACACAGATACGCAGTATTTT. This sequence encodes CASRQGDTDTQYF.

The chain recombines TRBV5-5 with TRBJ2-7; D ambiguous. Trimming took 4 bases from V and 5 from J, leaving 10 bases between them. Germline CDR1 SGHKS, CDR2 YYEKEE (reference sequence). CDR3 length: 12 amino acids. The CDR3 sequence: CASSPAANEQYF. DNA of the CDR3: TGTGCCAGCAGCCCCGCAGCGAACGAGCAGTACTTC.

The gene calls are TRBV19 and TRBJ1-1; D is unresolved. CDR1 LNHDA and CDR2 SQIVND come from the germline V gene (reference sequence). V lost 5 bases, J lost 0 bases, and 7 bases lay in between. This CDR3 has 13 amino acids. For the CDR3, the DNA is TGTGCCAGTAGTCCCGAGATGAACACTGAAGCTTTCTTT. Translated, it gives CASSPEMNTEAFF.

This clone was counted a single time. This chain's CDR3 is CASSQLGTQETQYF. For the CDR3, the DNA is TGTGCCAGCAGTCAGCTGGGGACCCAAGAGACCCAGTACTTC. The V gene is TRBV28, the J gene TRBJ2-5; perhaps D is TRBD1 or TRBD2 (5 bases each). The V gene's germline CDR1 is MDHEN and CDR2 SYDVKM. CDR3 length: 14 amino acids. V was clipped by 5 bases and J by 1 base, with 11 bases between them.

This clone was observed a handful of times. The chain's CDR3 is CASSRLAATGELFF. The CDR3 bases are TGTGCCAGCAGCCGACTAGCGGCCACCGGGGAGCTGTTTTTT. The chain couples TRBV7-2 to TRBJ2-2; 9 bases are a match to TRBD2. The ends lost 5 bases at V and 4 bases at J; junction bases unmatched: 2. From germline, CDR1 is SGHTA and CDR2 FQGNSA. The CDR3 loop spans 14 amino acids.

The chain joins TRBV5-6 to TRBJ2-2; the D is unclear. The V end was cut by 1 base, the J end by 1 base, with 11 bases between. Germline loops: CDR1 SGHDT, CDR2 YYEEEE. CDR3 size: 16 residues. CDR3 nucleotides: TGTGCCAGCAGCTTGATAAGAAGACAGAACACCGGGGAGCTGTTTTTT. Encoded protein: CASSLIRRQNTGELFF.

The rearrangement joins TRBV7-9 to TRBJ1-1; TRBD1 matches at 11 bases. The length of the CDR3 is 17 residues. V lost 5 bases, J lost 3 bases, and 11 bases stayed unmatched. The V gene's germline CDR1 is SEHNR and CDR2 FQNEAQ (reference sequence). CDR3 coding DNA: TGTGCCAGCAGCCCCCGGACAGGGGGCTCGGGTGACACTGAAGCTTTCTTT. Translating gives CASSPRTGGSGDTEAFF.